These 29 T cell receptor beta chains share one sample of origin, sequenced in a study of regulatory T cells in long-lasting Graves disease listed by TCRdb under 2021. Library construction relied on multiplex PCR. Sequencing used an Illumina HiSeq 4000. TCR beta libraries were built with iRepertoire HTBI primers and Arm-PCR amplification of CDR3 regions. TCRdb trimmed public reads at Q25 via fastp, called clones via MiXCR and kept in-frame beta chains. When rows share a CDR3 protein, they turn into one entry using the most common DNA and genes. The sample data list about 350,000 distinct CDR3 sequences, and about a sixth of these were observed just once. The ten largest account for over 20% of the sample. The time point label for this specimen denotes: newly diagnosed GD, antithyroid drugs for less than 3 months. RNA was extracted from PBMCs in TRIzol for both TCR sequencing and RNA sequencing. These data were also reused for a study on T cells in Graves' hyperthyroidism and ophthalmopathy.

Sample: peripheral blood mononuclear cells (PBMCs), taken at new diagnosis, from a patient treated with antithyroid drugs. The receptors were sampled from a woman under 30 with Graves disease. Donor details come from another sample of the same person, matched by shared clones.

The genes are TRBV20-1 and TRBJ1-5; no definite D call. Looked up from germline, CDR1 is DFQATT and CDR2 is SNEGSKA (reference sequence). V shed 0 bases and J shed 3 bases, with 9 bases lying between them. The CDR3 is 14 residues long. The CDR3 region is CSARDLKANQPQHF. The CDR3 bases are TGCAGTGCTAGAGACCTTAAAGCCAATCAGCCCCAGCATTTT.

For this clonotype: With a far larger clone one base away, a read error is the likely cause. The chain recombines TRBV20-1 with TRBJ2-7, with D perhaps matching TRBD1 (5 bases). This CDR3 spans 13 amino acids. Trimming took 3 bases from V and 7 from J, leaving 16 bases between them. Germline V CDR1 and CDR2: DFQATT, SNEGSKA (reference sequence). The CDR3 region has the DNA TGCAGTGCTAGGGCACAGGAGTACAATGAGCAGTACTTC. It is translated as CSARAQEYNEQYF.

This clonotype came up many times. V gene TRBV12-3 or TRBV12-4 combines with J gene TRBJ2-7; 9 nucleotides line up with TRBD1. The CDR3 loop spans 13 amino acids. The V gene end was trimmed by 3 bases and the J gene end by 6 bases; junction bases not matched to a gene: 3. The CDR3 reads CASSFVTGGEQYF. The DNA of the CDR3 is TGTGCCAGCAGTTTCGTGACAGGGGGCGAGCAGTACTTC.

This clonotype was seen repeatedly, ten times or more. A much larger clone lies one base from this, so it may be a read error. CDR3 nucleotides: TGTGCCAGCAGCGTTCAAGAGACCCAGTACTTC. Its protein product is CASSVQETQYF. The genes are TRBV2 and TRBJ2-5; D ambiguous. This CDR3 is built from 11 residues. V was cut by 6 bases and J by 2 bases, with 4 bases left in between. From germline, CDR1 is SNHLY and CDR2 FYNNEI.

The V gene is TRBV5-4, the J gene TRBJ1-2; TRBD1 is a possible D gene (5 bases). The CDR3 runs to 14 residues. Germline V gene sequence: CDR1 SGHNT, CDR2 YYREEE (reference sequence). Trimming stripped 4 bases from V and 2 bases from J, with 12 bases between. Written as DNA, the CDR3 is TGTGCCAGCAGCCGGGGGGGGGAGAACTATGGCTACACCTTC. Translating it yields CASSRGGENYGYTF.

The chain links TRBV19 to TRBJ1-6, with 7 nucleotides matching TRBD1. CDR1 is LNHDA and CDR2 is SQIVND in the germline V gene (reference sequence). J lost 5 bases, V lost 9 bases, and 7 bases had no gene match. This CDR3 has 14 amino acids. CDR3 protein: CASHGDRDNSPLHF. Here the CDR3 DNA reads TGTGCCAGCCACGGGGACAGAGATAATTCACCCCTCCACTTT.

This clonotype has ten or more counts. This chain uses TRBV20-1 with TRBJ2-1; 9 nucleotides match TRBD2. CDR3 length: 16 amino acids. Germline CDR1 is DFQATT and CDR2 is SNEGSKA (reference sequence). The V segment lost 5 bases and the J segment 2 bases; nucleotides outside the gene matches: 10. The CDR3 loop reads CSAGKNSGGPYNEQFF. The CDR3 DNA follows: TGCAGTGCTGGGAAGAATAGCGGGGGCCCCTACAATGAGCAGTTCTTC.

CDR3 coding DNA: TGTGCCAGTAGTATAGTGACTAGCGGGGACTACGAGCAGTACTTC. It is translated as CASSIVTSGDYEQYF. The chain carries TRBV19 and TRBJ2-7; the match to TRBD2 covers 11 bases. The CDR3 loop spans 15 amino acids. Trimming took 1 base from V and 3 from J; bases not matched to a gene: 2. Germline values: CDR1 LNHDA, CDR2 SQIVND (reference sequence).

This clonotype came up many times. V is TRBV3-1 and J is TRBJ1-5; no reliable D call. Trimming removed 0 bases from V and 0 bases from J, with 6 bases in between. This CDR3 region has 15 residues. Germline assignment: CDR1 LGHDT and CDR2 YNNKEL (reference sequence). The CDR3 nucleotides read TGTGCCAGCAGCCAAGATATTCTTAGCAATCAGCCCCAGCATTTT. Encoded protein: CASSQDILSNQPQHF.

This clonotype came up many times. This sequence joins TRBV6-2 or TRBV6-3 and TRBJ2-5, with 8 positions matching TRBD1. The CDR3 has 16 residues. V was clipped by 3 bases and J by 2 bases; unmatched bases: 8. Germline V gene data show CDR1 as MNHEY and CDR2 as SVGEGT. CDR3 sequence reads: CASSYSRTGRQETQYF. DNA for the CDR3: TGTGCCAGCAGTTATAGTAGGACAGGGCGGCAAGAGACCCAGTACTTC.

The table lists this clonotype with many counts. The chain couples TRBV7-2 to TRBJ2-1, with D uncertain. The V gene's germline CDR1 is SGHTA and CDR2 FQGNSA. CDR3 size: 16 residues. Trimming took 6 bases from V and 6 from J, leaving 21 bases between them. CDR3 region: CASRNRVSPITNEQFF. As DNA, the CDR3 is TGTGCCAGCAGAAACCGAGTGTCCCCAATAACCAATGAGCAGTTCTTC.

This clonotype has just a few counts. The V and J genes are TRBV2 and TRBJ2-2; D may match TRBD1 or TRBD2 (5 bases each). Germline CDR1 SNHLY, CDR2 FYNNEI. Trimming removed 1 base from V and 3 bases from J, with 15 bases in between. The CDR3 length is 17 residues. CDR3 in DNA: TGTGCCAGCAGTGAAGGGGGCGGGTTCTCTGACACCGGGGAGCTGTTTTTT. Protein product: CASSEGGGFSDTGELFF.

This clonotype was seen repeatedly, ten times or more. The chain links TRBV24-1 to TRBJ1-2; D possibly corresponds to TRBD1 (6 bases). Germline V gives CDR1 KGHDR, CDR2 SFDVKD. The germline V and J ends were trimmed by 6 bases and 7 bases, with 14 bases remaining between them. The CDR3 extends over 13 amino acids. CDR3 DNA sequence: TGTGCCACCAGTAGTACAGGGCGAGGTGGCTACACCTTC. This gives the protein CATSSTGRGGYTF.

This clonotype has just one count. This may arise from a read error, as a much more abundant clone is one base away. The V call is TRBV24-1, the J call TRBJ2-6; D may be TRBD1 (5 bases). The length of the CDR3 is 15 residues. Germline V lookup: CDR1 KGHDR, CDR2 SFDVKD. The CDR3 sequence: CATSDSGAGANVPTF. The CDR3 region has the DNA TGTGCCACCAGTGATTCTGGGGCTGGGGCCAACGTCCCGACTTTC.

This clonotype was detected many times. The chain has TRBV5-1 and TRBJ2-1; 8 bases map to TRBD2. Germline V gene data show CDR1 as SGHRS and CDR2 as YFSETQ. The CDR3 is 15 residues long. V lost 2 bases to trimming and J lost 9 bases; unmatched junction nucleotides: 10. The CDR3 DNA reads as TGCGCCAGCAGCTTTCCGGGACTAGGAGGGGGTGAGCAGTTCTTC. It translates to CASSFPGLGGGEQFF.

This clonotype was seen repeatedly, ten times or more. J is TRBJ2-7 and V is TRBV6-2 or TRBV6-3; 9 bases map to TRBD2. Germline assignment: CDR1 MNHEY and CDR2 SVGEGT. CDR3 length: 15 amino acids. Unmatched junction bases numbered 8, after V lost 2 bases and J lost 6 bases. The CDR3 is CASSYGGLALTEQYF. CDR3 DNA: TGTGCCAGCAGTTACGGGGGACTAGCTTTAACCGAGCAGTACTTC.

The table lists this clonotype with a few counts. A much larger clone lies a single base off, so this may be a read error. The chain joins TRBV12-3 or TRBV12-4 to TRBJ2-1, with D maybe TRBD1 (6 bases). The CDR3 spans 15 residues. The CDR3 here is CGSRTGQPGLNEQFF. The CDR3 DNA follows: TGTGGCAGCAGAACCGGACAGCCCGGGCTCAATGAGCAGTTCTTC.

The chain has TRBV19 and TRBJ1-5; 9 bases are shared with TRBD1. Germline V gives CDR1 LNHDA, CDR2 SQIVND (reference sequence). The CDR3 runs to 18 residues. The V segment lost 0 bases and the J segment 1 base; nucleotides outside the gene matches: 7. The CDR3 spells CASSIEGPGQGSNQPQHF. CDR3 nucleotide sequence: TGTGCCAGTAGTATAGAAGGCCCGGGACAGGGAAGCAATCAGCCCCAGCATTTT.

This clonotype was observed many times. The V gene is TRBV28, the J gene TRBJ2-3, with unresolved D. The germline CDR1 and CDR2 sequences are MDHEN and SYDVKM. The V end was cut by 4 bases, the J end by 0 bases, with 8 bases between. The CDR3 loop spans 14 amino acids. CDR3 in amino acids: CASSYDSSTDTQYF. The CDR3 DNA is TGTGCCAGCAGTTACGACTCTAGCACAGATACGCAGTATTTT. Full variable domain (remainder filled in from reference TRBV28 and TRBJ2-3): DVKVTQSSRYLVKRTGEKVFLECVQDMDHENMFWYRQDPGLGLRLIYFSYDVKMKEKGDIPEGYSVSREKKERFSLILESASTNQTSMYLCASSYDSSTDTQYFGPGTRLTVL.

This clonotype was found many times. The V gene is TRBV5-1, the J gene TRBJ1-5; D might be TRBD1 (5 bases). This CDR3 contains 15 residues. The V end lost 0 bases, the J end lost 3 bases, and 10 bases lay between the germline ends. Per the germline V gene, CDR1 is SGHRS and CDR2 is YFSETQ. In DNA form, the CDR3 reads TGCGCCAGCAGCTTGGCGGGGGGATTCAATCAGCCCCAGCATTTT. It translates to CASSLAGGFNQPQHF.

A word on this clonotype: One base away lies a much larger clone, so this may be a sequencing read error. This CDR3 fails to terminate in the conserved phenylalanine or tryptophan, so it likely reflects a read error. The chain couples TRBV6-2 or TRBV6-3 to TRBJ2-3; D gene uncertain. Trimming removed 5 bases from V and 2 bases from J, with 8 bases in between. CDR1 and CDR2 from the germline V gene are MNHEY and SVGEGT. The CDR3 contains 13 residues. CDR3 in amino acids: CASSEHPTDTQYL. As DNA, the CDR3 is TGTGCCAGCAGTGAACATCCCACAGATACGCAGTATCTT.

There are many counts of this clonotype. The V call is TRBV27, the J call TRBJ2-4; no clear D. The germline V and J ends were trimmed by 2 bases and 2 bases, with 10 bases remaining between them. Germline values: CDR1 MNHEY, CDR2 SMNVEV (reference sequence). The CDR3 spans 15 residues. The CDR3 protein is CASSLTKNPKNIQYF. The DNA of the CDR3 is TGTGCCAGCAGTTTAACGAAAAATCCCAAAAACATTCAGTACTTC.

This clonotype came up many times. The chain employs TRBV11-2 and TRBJ2-7; a possible D gene is TRBD1 (6 bases). The length of the CDR3 is 13 residues. V was pared by 5 bases and J by 2 bases, with 10 bases between. CDR1 and CDR2 (germline): SGHAT, FQNNGV. The CDR3 nucleotides are TGTGCCAGCAGCCGTAGACAGGCCTACGAGCAGTACTTC. This translates into CASSRRQAYEQYF.

This chain connects TRBV6-4 to TRBJ2-5; D might be TRBD2 (6 bases). The assigned J gene may be wrong: the sequence end matches TRBJ2-1 better. The CDR3 totals 15 residues. Germline CDR1 and CDR2: MRHNA and SNTAGT. CDR3 protein: CASSDSPGSYNEQFF. As DNA, the CDR3 is TGTGCCAGCAGTGACTCACCCGGGAGTTACAATGAGCAGTTCTTC.

This clonotype was seen many times. The chain carries TRBV6-1 and TRBJ2-7; TRBD1 might be the D (6 bases). V lost 6 bases to trimming and J lost 7 bases, with 22 bases between them. The CDR3 has 15 amino acids. Germline values: CDR1 MNHNS, CDR2 SASEGT. The CDR3: CASRPTGTPPWEQYF. CDR3 sequence (DNA): TGTGCCAGCAGACCAACAGGGACCCCGCCCTGGGAGCAGTACTTC.

This sequence joins TRBV5-6 and TRBJ2-7, with 10 positions matching TRBD1. The CDR3 is made up of 15 amino acids. V gave up 4 bases and J gave up 5 bases; unmatched junction bases: 9. Germline values: CDR1 SGHDT, CDR2 YYEEEE. The CDR3 sequence is CASSAPGDRGHEQYF. For the CDR3, the DNA is TGTGCCAGCAGCGCTCCGGGGGACAGGGGTCACGAGCAGTACTTC. Looking up the rest from reference TRBV5-6 and TRBJ2-7 gives the full variable domain: DAGVTQSPTHLIKTRGQQVTLRCSPKSGHDTVSWYQQALGQGPQFIFQYYEEEERQRGNFPDRFSGHQFPNYSSELNVNALLLGDSALYLCASSAPGDRGHEQYFGPGTRLTVT.

This clonotype has a handful of counts. A much larger clone differs by one base, so this may be a read error. The chain has TRBV28 and TRBJ1-4; TRBD1 matches at 8 bases. This CDR3 region has 15 residues. The junction had 6 bases not matched to a gene; V was cut back by 6 bases and J by 3 bases. Germline-derived CDR1 and CDR2 are MDHEN and SYDVKM. DNA of the CDR3: TGTGCCAGCAGGTCCCAGGGGGCGGCTAATGAAAAACTGTTTTTT. Amino acids: CASRSQGAANEKLFF.

This chain connects TRBV10-2 to TRBJ1-4; D may be TRBD1 (5 bases). Trimming left V 10 bases short and J 3 bases short, with 12 bases between. The CDR3 consists of 13 residues. The germline V gene encodes CDR1 WSHSY and CDR2 SAAADI. The CDR3 reads CATAQVPNEKLFF. The CDR3 nucleotides read TGCGCCACCGCACAGGTGCCTAATGAAAAACTGTTTTTT.

In the case of this clonotype: This could be a read error, since a much larger clone is one nucleotide away. The chain joins TRBV27 to TRBJ2-1; 13 bases align to TRBD2. V shed 8 bases, J shed 3 bases, and the junction held 7 bases outside the gene matches. The length of the CDR3 is 16 residues. Germline assignment: CDR1 MNHEY and CDR2 SMNVEV (reference sequence). CDR3 sequence (DNA): TGTGCCAGCGGTTACGGGACTAGCGGGGTCTACAATGAGCAGTTCTTC. It codes for CASGYGTSGVYNEQFF.